Detailed here is one T cell receptor (beta chain). Its target is not known. The donors were members of the validation cohort, which comprised 90 to 150 subjects and was separate from the first cohort of 670 or so subjects. This sample stems from a study of cytomegalovirus exposure and HLA in healthy donors. Study-wide results and caveats: There were three CMV-associated chains whose specificity for CMV antigens was confirmed in vitro.

This CDR3 is built from 16 residues. Germline CDR1 reads SNHLY; CDR2 reads FYNNEI. Trimming left V 4 bases short and J 0 bases short, with 13 bases between. Generated by immunoSEQ multiplex PCR, the TCRdb table keeps only in-frame clones and is missing some. The table records tens of thousands of clones, about 90% of them present only once. This TCR came from a woman younger than 35 in good health and CMV-seropositive. J is TRBJ1-5 and V is TRBV2; D is unresolved. Specimen: PBMCs. The DNA for the CDR3 is TGTGCCAGCAGTGTTTCCAGGCACAATAGCAATCAGCCCCAGCATTTT. It specifies CASSVSRHNSNQPQHF.